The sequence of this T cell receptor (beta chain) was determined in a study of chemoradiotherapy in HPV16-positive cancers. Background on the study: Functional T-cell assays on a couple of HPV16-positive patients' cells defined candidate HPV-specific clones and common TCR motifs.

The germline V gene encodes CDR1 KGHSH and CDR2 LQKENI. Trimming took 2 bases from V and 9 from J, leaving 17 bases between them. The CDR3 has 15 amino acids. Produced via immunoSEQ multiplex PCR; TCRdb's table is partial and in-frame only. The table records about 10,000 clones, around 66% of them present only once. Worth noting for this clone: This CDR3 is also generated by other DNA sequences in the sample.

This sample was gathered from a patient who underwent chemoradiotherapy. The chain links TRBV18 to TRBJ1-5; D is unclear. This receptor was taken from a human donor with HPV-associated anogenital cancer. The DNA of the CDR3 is TGTGCCAGCTCACCAAGCGGCGATTTGGGCCTGCCCCAGCATTTT. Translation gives CASSPSGDLGLPQHF.